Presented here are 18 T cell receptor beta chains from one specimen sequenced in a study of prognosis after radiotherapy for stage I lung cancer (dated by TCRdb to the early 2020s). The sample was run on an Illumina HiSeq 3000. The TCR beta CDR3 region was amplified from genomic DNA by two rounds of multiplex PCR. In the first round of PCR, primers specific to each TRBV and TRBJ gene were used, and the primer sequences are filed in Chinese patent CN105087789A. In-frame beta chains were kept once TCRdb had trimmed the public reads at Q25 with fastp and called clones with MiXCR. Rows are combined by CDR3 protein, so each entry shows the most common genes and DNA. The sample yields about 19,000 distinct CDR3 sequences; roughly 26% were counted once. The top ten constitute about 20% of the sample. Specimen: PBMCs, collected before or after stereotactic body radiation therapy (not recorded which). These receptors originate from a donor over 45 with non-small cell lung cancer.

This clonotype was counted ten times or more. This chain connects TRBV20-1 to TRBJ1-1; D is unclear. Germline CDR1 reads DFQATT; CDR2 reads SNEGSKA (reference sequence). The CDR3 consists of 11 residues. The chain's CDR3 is CLGRMNTEAFF. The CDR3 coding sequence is TGCCTAGGACGCATGAACACTGAAGCTTTCTTT.

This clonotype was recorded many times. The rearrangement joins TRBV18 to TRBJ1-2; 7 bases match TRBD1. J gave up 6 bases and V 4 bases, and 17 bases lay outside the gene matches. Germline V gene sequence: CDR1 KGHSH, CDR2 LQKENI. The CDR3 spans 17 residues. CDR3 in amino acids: CASSRPLYVDRDDGYTF. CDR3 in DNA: TGTGCCAGCTCACGCCCCTTGTATGTTGACAGGGATGATGGCTACACCTTC. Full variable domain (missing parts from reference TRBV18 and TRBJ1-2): NAGVMQNPRHLVRRRGQEARLRCSPMKGHSHVYWYRQLPEEGLKFMVYLQKENIIDESGMPKERFSAEFPKEGPSILRIQQVVRGDSAAYFCASSRPLYVDRDDGYTFGSGTRLTVV.

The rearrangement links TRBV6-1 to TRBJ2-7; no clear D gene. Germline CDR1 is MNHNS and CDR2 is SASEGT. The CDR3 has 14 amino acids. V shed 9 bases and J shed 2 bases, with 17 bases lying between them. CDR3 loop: CASSPRYSPYEQYF. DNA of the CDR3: TGTGCCAGTAGCCCTCGTTACTCGCCCTACGAGCAGTACTTC.

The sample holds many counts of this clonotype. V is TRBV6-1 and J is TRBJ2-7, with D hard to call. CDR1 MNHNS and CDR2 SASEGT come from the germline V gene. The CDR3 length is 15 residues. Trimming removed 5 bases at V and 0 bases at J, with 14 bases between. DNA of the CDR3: TGTGCCAGCAGTCCTGAGTTCCCGAGCTCCTACGAGCAGTACTTC. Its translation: CASSPEFPSSYEQYF.

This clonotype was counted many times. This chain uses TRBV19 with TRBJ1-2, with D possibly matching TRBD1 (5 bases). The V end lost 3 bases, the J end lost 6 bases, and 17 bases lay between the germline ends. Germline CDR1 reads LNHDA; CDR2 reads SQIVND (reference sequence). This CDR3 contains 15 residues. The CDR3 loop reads CASSITGGKVHGYTF. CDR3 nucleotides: TGTGCCAGTAGTATCACGGGGGGAAAGGTACATGGCTACACCTTC.

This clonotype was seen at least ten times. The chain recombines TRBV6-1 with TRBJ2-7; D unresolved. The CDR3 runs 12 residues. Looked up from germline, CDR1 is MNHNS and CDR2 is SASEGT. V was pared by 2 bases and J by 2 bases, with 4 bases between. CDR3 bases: TGTGCCAGCAGTGAATATCCCTACGAGCAGTACTTC. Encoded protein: CASSEYPYEQYF.

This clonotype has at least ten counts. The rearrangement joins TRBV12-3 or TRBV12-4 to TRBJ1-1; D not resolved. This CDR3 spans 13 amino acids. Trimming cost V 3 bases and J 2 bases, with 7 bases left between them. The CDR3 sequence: CASSLMQNTEAFF. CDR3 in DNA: TGTGCCAGCAGTTTGATGCAAAACACTGAAGCTTTCTTT.

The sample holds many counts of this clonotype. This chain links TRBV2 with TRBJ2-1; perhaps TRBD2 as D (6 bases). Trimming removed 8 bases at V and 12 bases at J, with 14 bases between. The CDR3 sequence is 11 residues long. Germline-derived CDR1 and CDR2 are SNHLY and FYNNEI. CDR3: CASGFRAGQFF. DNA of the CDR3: TGTGCCAGCGGTTTCAGAGCGGGGCAGTTCTTC.

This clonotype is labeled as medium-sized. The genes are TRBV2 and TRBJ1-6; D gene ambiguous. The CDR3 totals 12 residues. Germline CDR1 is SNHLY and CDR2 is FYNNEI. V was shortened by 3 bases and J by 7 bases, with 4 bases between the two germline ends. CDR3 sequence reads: CASSDQNSPLHF. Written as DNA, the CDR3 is TGTGCCAGCAGTGACCAGAATTCACCCCTCCACTTT. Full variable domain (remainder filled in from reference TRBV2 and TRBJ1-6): EPEVTQTPSHQVTQMGQEVILRCVPISNHLYFYWYRQILGQKVEFLVSFYNNEISEKSEIFDDQFSVERPDGSNFTLKIRSTKLEDSAMYFCASSDQNSPLHFGNGTRLTVT.

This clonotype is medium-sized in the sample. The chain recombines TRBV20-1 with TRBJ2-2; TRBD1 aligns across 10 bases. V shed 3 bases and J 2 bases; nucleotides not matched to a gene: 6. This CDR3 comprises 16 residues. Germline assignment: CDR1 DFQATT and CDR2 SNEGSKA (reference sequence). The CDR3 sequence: CSARPETGGNTGELFF. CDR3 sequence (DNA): TGCAGTGCTAGGCCCGAGACAGGGGGCAACACCGGGGAGCTGTTTTTT.

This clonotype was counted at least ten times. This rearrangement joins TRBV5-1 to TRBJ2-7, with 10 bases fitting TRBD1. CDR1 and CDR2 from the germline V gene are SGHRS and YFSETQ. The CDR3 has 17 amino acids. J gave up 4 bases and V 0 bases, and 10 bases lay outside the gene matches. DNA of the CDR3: TGCGCCAGCAGCTTGGGACCCCGGACAGGGGGAACGTACGAGCAGTACTTC. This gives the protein CASSLGPRTGGTYEQYF.

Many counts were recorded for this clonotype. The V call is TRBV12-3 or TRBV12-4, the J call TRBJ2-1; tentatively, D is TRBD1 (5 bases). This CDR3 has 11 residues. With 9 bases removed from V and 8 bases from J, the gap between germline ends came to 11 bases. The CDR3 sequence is CASLTGHEQFF. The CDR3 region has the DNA TGTGCCAGTCTCACAGGTCATGAGCAGTTCTTC.

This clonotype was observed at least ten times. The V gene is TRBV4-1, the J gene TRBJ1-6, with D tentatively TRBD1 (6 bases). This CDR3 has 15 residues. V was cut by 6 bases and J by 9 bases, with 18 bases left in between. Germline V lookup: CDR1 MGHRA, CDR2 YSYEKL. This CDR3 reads CASREAGEQRSPLHF. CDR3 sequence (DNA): TGCGCCAGCAGAGAGGCAGGGGAACAGCGTTCACCCCTCCACTTT.

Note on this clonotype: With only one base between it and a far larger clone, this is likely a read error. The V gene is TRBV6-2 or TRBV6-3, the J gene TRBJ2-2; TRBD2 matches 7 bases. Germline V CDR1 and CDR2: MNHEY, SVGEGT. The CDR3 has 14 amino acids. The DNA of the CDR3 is TGTGCCAGCAGTGAGGGCGGGAGTACCGGGGATCTGTTTTTT. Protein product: CASSEGGSTGDLFF.

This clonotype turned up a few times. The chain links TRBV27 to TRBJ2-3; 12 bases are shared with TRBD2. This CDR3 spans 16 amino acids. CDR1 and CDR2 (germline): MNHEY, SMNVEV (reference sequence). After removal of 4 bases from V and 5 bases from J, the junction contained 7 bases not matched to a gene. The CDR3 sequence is CASSSRLAGAGDTQYF. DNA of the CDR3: TGTGCCAGCAGTTCGAGACTAGCGGGAGCTGGAGATACGCAGTATTTT.

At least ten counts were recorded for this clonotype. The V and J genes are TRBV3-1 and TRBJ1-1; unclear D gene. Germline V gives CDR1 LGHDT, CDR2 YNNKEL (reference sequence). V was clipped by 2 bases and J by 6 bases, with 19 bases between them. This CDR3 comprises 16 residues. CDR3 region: CASSQRSVRALAEAFF. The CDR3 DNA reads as TGTGCCAGCAGCCAAAGGTCGGTTCGGGCGCTGGCTGAAGCTTTCTTT.

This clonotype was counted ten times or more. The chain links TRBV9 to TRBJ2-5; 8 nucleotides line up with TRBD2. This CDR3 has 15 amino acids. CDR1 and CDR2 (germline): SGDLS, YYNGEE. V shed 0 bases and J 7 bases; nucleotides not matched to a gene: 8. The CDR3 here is CASSVGLAGMGTQYF. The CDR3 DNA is TGTGCCAGCAGCGTAGGATTAGCGGGAATGGGGACCCAGTACTTC.

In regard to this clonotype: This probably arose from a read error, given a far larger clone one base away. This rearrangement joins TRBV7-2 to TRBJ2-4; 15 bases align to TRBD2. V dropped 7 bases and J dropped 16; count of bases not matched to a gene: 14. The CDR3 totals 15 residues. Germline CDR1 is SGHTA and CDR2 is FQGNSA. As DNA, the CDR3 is TGTGCCAGCATCCTAACAGGGACTAGCGGGAGGCCCGTCTACTTC. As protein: CASILTGTSGRPVYF.